This T cell receptor (beta chain) was captured in a study of T cell changes during pregnancy in multiple sclerosis. Here immunoSEQ multiplex PCR was the method, and the copy in TCRdb shows in-frame clones only, minus some. The sample consists of about 41,000 clones, 89% of them appearing once. Trimming removed 4 bases from V and 8 bases from J, with 17 bases in between. From germline, CDR1 is SQVTM and CDR2 ANQGSEA. The CDR3 covers 13 residues. The chain uses TRBV29-1 and TRBJ1-2; D is unresolved. Here the sequenced sample was CD4+ T cells from peripheral blood mononuclear cells, taken in the first trimester of pregnancy. The clonotype was recovered from a female donor with multiple sclerosis, enrolled in a pregnancy study. The CDR3 region has the DNA TGCAGCGTTGTTTGGAAGGGAGGCTACGGCTACACCTTC. This codes for CSVVWKGGYGYTF.